This entry lists 15 T cell receptor beta chains sequenced from one sample in a study of cytomegalovirus exposure and HLA in healthy donors. With 60 Vbeta and 13 Jbeta primers, the PCR was carried out. Produced via immunoSEQ multiplex PCR; TCRdb's table is partial and in-frame only. The sample consists of about 96,000 clones, around 74% of them appearing once. Sequencing was carried out using PBMCs. The receptors shown here come from a female donor in good health and CMV-seropositive.

The DNA for the CDR3 is TGTGCCAGCAGCTTATCGGGCGGGAGGGGATTTATTAGCTCCTACAATGAGCAGTTCTTC. The encoded protein is CASSLSGGRGFISSYNEQFF. The chain uses TRBV7-3 and TRBJ2-1, with 9 positions matching TRBD2. The CDR3 is made up of 20 amino acids. In germline, CDR1 is SGHTA, CDR2 FQGTGA. J gave up 0 bases and V 2 bases, and 14 bases lay outside the gene matches.

The J gene is TRBJ1-2, the V gene TRBV5-4; 9 positions match TRBD1. The CDR3 has 15 amino acids. Germline V gene sequence: CDR1 SGHNT, CDR2 YYREEE (reference sequence). Trimming at V came to 4 bases and at J to 6 bases, leaving 10 bases not matched to a gene. The CDR3 DNA reads TGTGCCAGCAGCCTGGACAGGGGAGGTTTGGATGGCTACACCTTC. Translating it yields CASSLDRGGLDGYTF.

J is TRBJ1-1 and V is TRBV19; TRBD1 matches at 8 bases. CDR1 LNHDA and CDR2 SQIVND come from the germline V gene (reference sequence). The junction had 17 bases not matched to a gene; V was cut back by 5 bases and J by 0 bases. This CDR3 comprises 19 residues. The CDR3 DNA sequence: TGTGCCAGTAGTCCACTTGACAGGGGTGGGCTTTCTATGAACACTGAAGCTTTCTTT. It specifies CASSPLDRGGLSMNTEAFF.

A remark on this clone: At the DNA level, this CDR3 is encoded by other sequences in the same sample as well. The genes are TRBV15 and TRBJ2-7; 10 bases fit TRBD2. V shed 3 bases and J 6 bases; nucleotides not matched to a gene: 8. The CDR3 has 15 residues. Germline CDR1 LNHNV, CDR2 YYDKDF (reference sequence). CDR3 sequence (DNA): TGTGCCACCAGCAGGGATCTAGCGGGAGAAGGCGAGCAGTACTTC. Its protein is CATSRDLAGEGEQYF.

The chain links TRBV6-1 to TRBJ1-3, with D possibly matching TRBD1 (5 bases). V gave up 8 bases and J gave up 7 bases, with 18 bases separating them. Germline V gene sequence: CDR1 MNHNS, CDR2 SASEGT. This CDR3 has 14 residues. CDR3 coding DNA: TGTGCCAGCGGGCGGCAGGGCCTGATCAACACCATATATTTT. Encoded protein: CASGRQGLINTIYF.

Of note for this clone: Different DNA sequences within this sample yield the same CDR3. The rearrangement links TRBV29-1 to TRBJ1-2, with 7 nucleotides matching TRBD1. CDR3 length: 13 amino acids. The V and J ends lost 2 bases and 2 bases, in that order; junction bases with no gene match: 2. Looked up from germline, CDR1 is SQVTM and CDR2 is ANQGSEA. The CDR3 nucleotides read TGCAGCGTTGAAACAGGGGCCAACTATGGCTACACCTTC. Amino acid sequence: CSVETGANYGYTF.

The V and J genes are TRBV4-2 and TRBJ2-3, with D uncertain. Deletions cut 0 bases from V and 3 bases from J, with 10 bases between. The CDR3 spans 15 residues. The germline CDR1 and CDR2 sequences are LGHNA and YNFKEQ. This CDR3 is CASSQDFRGTDTQYF. Here the CDR3 DNA reads TGTGCCAGCAGCCAAGACTTCCGAGGAACAGATACGCAGTATTTT.

This chain uses TRBV30 with TRBJ1-4; 7 nucleotides line up with TRBD1. J lost 1 base, V lost 3 bases, and 2 bases had no gene match. Germline V lookup: CDR1 GTSNPN, CDR2 SVGIG (reference sequence). The CDR3 covers 14 residues. This chain's CDR3 is CAWRRTGTNEKLFF. In DNA, the CDR3 is TGTGCCTGGAGAAGGACAGGAACTAATGAAAAACTGTTTTTT.

The chain links TRBV7-9 to TRBJ2-7; the match to TRBD2 covers 10 bases. V shed 10 bases, J shed 6 bases, and the junction held 24 bases outside the gene matches. Germline V lookup: CDR1 SEHNR, CDR2 FQNEAQ (reference sequence). The CDR3 sequence is 18 residues long. The CDR3: CATPIRDGKSGGVIEQYF. CDR3 bases: TGTGCCACCCCGATCCGGGACGGAAAGAGCGGGGGGGTGATCGAGCAGTACTTC.

The chain is built from TRBV27 and TRBJ2-7, with D hard to call. The CDR3 has 14 residues. V lost 8 bases to trimming and J lost 6 bases, with 20 bases between them. Germline CDR1 and CDR2: MNHEY and SMNVEV (reference sequence). DNA of the CDR3: TGTGCCAGCGGGCTGCCGAACCTCCTCCTCGAGCAGTACTTC. Translated: CASGLPNLLLEQYF.

This rearrangement joins TRBV7-9 to TRBJ2-7; tentatively, D is TRBD1 (5 bases). V lost 2 bases, J lost 6 bases, and 14 bases lay in between. The CDR3 extends over 14 amino acids. Per the germline V gene, CDR1 is SEHNR and CDR2 is FQNEAQ (reference sequence). CDR3 loop: CASSLSRQSTEQYF. CDR3 nucleotides: TGTGCCAGCAGCTTATCTCGACAGTCGACCGAGCAGTACTTC.

This chain uses TRBV4-3 with TRBJ1-1; D might be TRBD1 (6 bases). The CDR3 consists of 16 residues. V gave up 0 bases and J gave up 3 bases, with 14 bases separating them. Germline V gives CDR1 LGHNA, CDR2 YSLEER. This chain's CDR3 is CASSQDLPGTYTEAFF. The CDR3 DNA follows: TGCGCCAGCAGCCAAGATCTCCCGGGGACATACACTGAAGCTTTCTTT.

The rearrangement links TRBV2 to TRBJ1-1; TRBD1 aligns across 9 bases. Losses at the gene ends were 3 bases for V and 4 bases for J; bases not matched to a gene: 6. Germline V gives CDR1 SNHLY, CDR2 FYNNEI. The length of the CDR3 is 15 residues. CDR3 in DNA: TGTGCCAGCAGTGAGTTTCACAGGGGGCGCACTGAAGCTTTCTTT. Residues: CASSEFHRGRTEAFF.

This chain links TRBV6-5 with TRBJ2-5; possibly TRBD2 for D (5 bases). The CDR3 runs 15 residues. Germline V gene sequence: CDR1 MNHEY, CDR2 SVGAGI. The ends were cut back, 6 bases at V and 2 bases at J, with 16 bases in the middle. The CDR3 DNA follows: TGTGCCAGCAGCCCAAGAGGAGCGGTGCAAGAGACCCAGTACTTC. It translates to CASSPRGAVQETQYF.

This clone showed up just once. The chain is built from TRBV4-2 and TRBJ2-1, with D tentatively TRBD2 (5 bases). The germline V gene has CDR1 LGHNA and CDR2 YNFKEQ. Trimming stripped 0 bases from V and 3 bases from J, with 12 bases between. The CDR3 is 16 residues long. CDR3 sequence: CASSQDVRGGYNEQFF. Written as DNA, the CDR3 is TGTGCCAGCAGCCAAGATGTGCGCGGAGGCTACAATGAGCAGTTCTTC.